The 22 T cell receptor beta chains below were found in one sample sequenced in a study of CD8 T cells in ankylosing spondylitis. TCRdb fed the 5' RACE reads into MiXCR, producing one record per CDR3 protein. The sample has tens of thousands of distinct CDR3 sequences, nearly 5.5% seen once. What was sequenced was blood, either unsorted or a sorted T cell fraction (not recorded which). The receptors stem from a female donor with ankylosing spondylitis or in good health (not recorded which).

This clonotype was picked up many times. The V call is TRBV9, the J call TRBJ2-3; TRBD2 agrees at 14 bases. J was trimmed by 8 bases and V by 3 bases; bases with no gene match: 8. This CDR3 has 16 amino acids. Per the germline V gene, CDR1 is SGDLS and CDR2 is YYNGEE. The CDR3 loop is CASSGTGTSGRATQYF. CDR3 DNA: TGTGCCAGCAGCGGAACCGGGACTAGCGGGAGAGCTACGCAGTATTTT.

This clonotype was seen many times. The chain is built from TRBV9 and TRBJ2-4; 8 bases match TRBD2. Trimming at V came to 4 bases and at J to 7 bases, leaving 4 bases not matched to a gene. Germline CDR1 is SGDLS and CDR2 is YYNGEE. The CDR3 contains 13 residues. CDR3 coding DNA: TGTGCCAGCAGCCCCTCGGGGGGGAACATTCAGTACTTC. Protein product: CASSPSGGNIQYF.

The chain has TRBV9 and TRBJ1-4, with D hard to call. The CDR3 runs 14 residues. Germline lookup yields CDR1 SGDLS and CDR2 YYNGEE. The V and J ends lost 0 bases and 6 bases respectively, with 9 bases between them. Written as DNA, the CDR3 is TGTGCCAGCAGCGTAGCCGCTCACGATGAAAAACTGTTTTTT. The encoded protein is CASSVAAHDEKLFF.

The table lists this clonotype with a count of one. This chain joins TRBV9 and TRBJ2-3; D not certain. V was pared by 5 bases and J by 1 base, with 8 bases between. The CDR3 sequence is 13 residues long. The germline gives CDR1 SGDLS, CDR2 YYNGEE. CDR3 residues: CASRSSGTDTQYF. In DNA form, the CDR3 reads TGTGCCAGCAGATCCAGCGGCACAGATACGCAGTATTTT. Using reference TRBV9 and TRBJ2-3 for the parts outside the CDR3, the full variable domain is DSGVTQTPKHLITATGQRVTLRCSPRSGDLSVYWYQQSLDQGLQFLIQYYNGEERAKGNILERFSAQQFPDLHSELNLSSLELGDSALYFCASRSSGTDTQYFGPGTRLTVL.

The chain employs TRBV9 and TRBJ2-3, with D tentatively TRBD2 (7 bases). V gave up 0 bases and J gave up 3 bases, with 17 bases separating them. The CDR3 runs to 17 residues. From germline, CDR1 is SGDLS and CDR2 YYNGEE. CDR3 nucleotide sequence: TGTGCCAGCAGCGTAGGGCCGGGGGCCGGGAGGACAGATACGCAGTATTTT. Its translation is CASSVGPGAGRTDTQYF.

This clonotype is medium-sized (0.01 to 0.1%). The V and J genes are TRBV9 and TRBJ1-1; a possible D gene is TRBD1 (6 bases). The CDR3 extends over 14 amino acids. V lost 2 bases and J lost 5, with 13 bases in between. Germline V lookup: CDR1 SGDLS, CDR2 YYNGEE. This chain's CDR3 is CASSVGGRSTEAFF. The CDR3, as DNA: TGTGCCAGCAGCGTCGGGGGGCGCTCTACTGAAGCTTTCTTT. Variable domain in full (rest from reference TRBV9 and TRBJ1-1): DSGVTQTPKHLITATGQRVTLRCSPRSGDLSVYWYQQSLDQGLQFLIQYYNGEERAKGNILERFSAQQFPDLHSELNLSSLELGDSALYFCASSVGGRSTEAFFGQGTRLTVV.

This clonotype was counted at least ten times. The chain carries TRBV9 and TRBJ2-7; D may match TRBD1 or TRBD2 (5 bases each). From germline, CDR1 is SGDLS and CDR2 YYNGEE. The V and J ends lost 0 bases and 2 bases respectively, with 12 bases between them. CDR3 size: 15 residues. DNA for the CDR3: TGTGCCAGCAGCGTAGCAGGGACGGCCGCCTACGAGCAGTACTTC. Its translation is CASSVAGTAAYEQYF.

The chain carries TRBV21-1 and TRBJ1-5; the table calls TRBD1, which could not be checked here. TRBV21-1 has pseudogene status. The CDR3 length is 15 residues. The CDR3 loop is CASSKADRANQPQHF. For the CDR3, the DNA is TGTGCCAGCAGCAAAGCCGACAGGGCCAATCAGCCCCAGCATTTT.

This clonotype occurred many times. J is TRBJ1-2 and V is TRBV9; 7 positions agree with TRBD1. The CDR3 totals 15 residues. In germline, CDR1 is SGDLS, CDR2 YYNGEE. J lost 3 bases, V lost 0 bases, and 5 bases had no gene match. The CDR3 region is CASSVAGGQDYGYTF. The CDR3 DNA reads TGTGCCAGCAGCGTAGCAGGTGGACAGGACTATGGCTACACCTTC.

This clonotype is termed medium-sized. This chain uses TRBV9 with TRBJ2-3, with TRBD1 as a possible D gene (5 bases). Between the trimmed V and J ends, which lost 3 bases and 4 bases, there was a span of 12 bases. This CDR3 has 14 residues. In germline, CDR1 is SGDLS, CDR2 YYNGEE. CDR3 coding DNA: TGTGCCAGCAGCGAAGCTGCACAGGCAGATACGCAGTATTTT. Translating it yields CASSEAAQADTQYF.

The sample holds many counts of this clonotype. The V gene is TRBV9, the J gene TRBJ2-1, with TRBD2 matching over 11 bases. CDR1 and CDR2 from the germline V gene are SGDLS and YYNGEE. With V trimmed by 0 bases and J by 8 bases, 4 bases remained unmatched. This CDR3 spans 15 amino acids. The DNA of the CDR3 is TGTGCCAGCAGCGTAGGACTAGCGGGGAATTATGAGCAGTTCTTC. Translation gives CASSVGLAGNYEQFF.

There are many counts of this clonotype. CDR3 region: CASSVVLRGTGDTGELFF. CDR3 in DNA: TGTGCCAGCAGCGTAGTTTTGAGGGGGACAGGGGACACCGGGGAGCTGTTTTTT. The chain joins TRBV9 to TRBJ2-2; 10 bases agree with TRBD1. The CDR3 totals 18 residues. With V trimmed by 0 bases and J by 3 bases, 8 bases remained unmatched. Germline CDR1 is SGDLS and CDR2 is YYNGEE.

This clonotype has a count of ten or more. The J gene is TRBJ2-3, the V gene TRBV9; TRBD2 matches 8 bases. Per the germline V gene, CDR1 is SGDLS and CDR2 is YYNGEE. The CDR3 runs 15 residues. J gave up 3 bases and V 2 bases, and 5 bases lay outside the gene matches. As DNA, the CDR3 is TGTGCCAGCAGCGTCGGCGGGGGGTGGACAGATACGCAGTATTTT. Translated: CASSVGGGWTDTQYF.

This clonotype was seen many times. The CDR3 DNA is TGTGCCAGCAGCCCTCTTCTGCAGGGGGGAACCGGGGAGCTGTTTTTT. Its protein is CASSPLLQGGTGELFF. The rearrangement uses TRBV9 and TRBJ2-2; weak D call: TRBD1 (7 bases). Germline V gene sequence: CDR1 SGDLS, CDR2 YYNGEE. There are 16 residues in the CDR3. V lost 4 bases to trimming and J lost 5 bases, with 18 bases between them.

This clonotype counts as medium-sized (0.01 to 0.1%). The rearrangement joins TRBV9 to TRBJ1-1; 9 bases align to TRBD1. The CDR3 totals 15 residues. CDR1 is SGDLS, CDR2 YYNGEE, per germline. The V gene end was trimmed by 2 bases and the J gene end by 1 base; junction bases not matched to a gene: 3. The CDR3 protein is CASSVGTGTNTEAFF. CDR3 coding DNA: TGTGCCAGCAGCGTTGGGACAGGGACGAACACTGAAGCTTTCTTT.

This clonotype ranks as medium-sized. The V gene is TRBV9, the J gene TRBJ2-5; 11 bases line up with TRBD2. The germline gives CDR1 SGDLS, CDR2 YYNGEE. Trimming at V came to 4 bases and at J to 5 bases, leaving 7 bases not matched to a gene. The CDR3 is 15 residues long. CDR3 amino acids: CASSLSGGAAETQYF. The CDR3 DNA reads as TGTGCCAGCAGCCTTAGCGGGGGGGCCGCGGAGACCCAGTACTTC.

This clonotype was recorded a few times. This chain uses TRBV14 with TRBJ1-4; the match to TRBD1 covers 8 bases. The CDR3 length is 17 residues. Unmatched junction bases numbered 16, after V lost 3 bases and J lost 10 bases. CDR1 and CDR2 from the germline V gene are SGHDN and FVKESK. This CDR3 reads CASSHGTGTTSGGKLFF. For the CDR3, the DNA is TGTGCCAGCAGCCACGGGACAGGCACGACCTCGGGTGGAAAACTGTTTTTT.

This clonotype was detected many times. The chain carries TRBV9 and TRBJ2-5, with D perhaps being TRBD1 or TRBD2 (6 bases each). The CDR3 consists of 13 residues. Germline assignment: CDR1 SGDLS and CDR2 YYNGEE. V lost 3 bases and J lost 8, with 14 bases in between. CDR3 nucleotides: TGTGCCAGCAGCGGGGACACGCGGGGAACCCAGTACTTC. This gives the protein CASSGDTRGTQYF.

In its sample, this clonotype was seen a few times. The V call is TRBV9, the J call TRBJ2-3; 13 nucleotides agree with TRBD2. Germline lookup yields CDR1 SGDLS and CDR2 YYNGEE. After removal of 4 bases from V and 9 bases from J, the junction contained 5 bases not matched to a gene. CDR3 length: 14 residues. This chain's CDR3 is CASSTGTSGATQYF. Here the CDR3 DNA reads TGTGCCAGCAGCACAGGGACTAGCGGGGCAACGCAGTATTTT.

In this sample, this clonotype turned up many times. V gene TRBV9 combines with J gene TRBJ1-6; no firm D call. Germline V gene lookup returns CDR1 SGDLS and CDR2 YYNGEE. There are 14 residues in the CDR3. Trimming left V 0 bases short and J 8 bases short, with 9 bases between. The CDR3, as DNA: TGTGCCAGCAGCGTAGGGCGGGGAGATTCACCCCTCCACTTT. Its protein is CASSVGRGDSPLHF. Combining the CDR3 with reference TRBV9 and TRBJ1-6 gives the whole variable domain DSGVTQTPKHLITATGQRVTLRCSPRSGDLSVYWYQQSLDQGLQFLIQYYNGEERAKGNILERFSAQQFPDLHSELNLSSLELGDSALYFCASSVGRGDSPLHFGNGTRLTVT.

This clonotype was seen at least ten times. V gene TRBV9 combines with J gene TRBJ2-6; D ambiguous. From germline, CDR1 is SGDLS and CDR2 YYNGEE. The CDR3 has 14 residues. The V end was cut by 1 base, the J end by 0 bases, with 2 bases between. The CDR3 nucleotides are TGTGCCAGCAGCGTACTCTCTGGGGCCAACGTCCTGACTTTC. As protein: CASSVLSGANVLTF.

This clonotype has a count of ten or more. The chain has TRBV9 and TRBJ2-5; 8 bases are shared with TRBD2. This CDR3 contains 15 residues. Germline CDR1 SGDLS, CDR2 YYNGEE. V shed 3 bases, J shed 3 bases, and the junction held 7 bases outside the gene matches. The DNA of the CDR3 is TGTGCCAGCAGCGGATTAGCGGGGTCTGAAGAGACCCAGTACTTC. Translated: CASSGLAGSEETQYF.